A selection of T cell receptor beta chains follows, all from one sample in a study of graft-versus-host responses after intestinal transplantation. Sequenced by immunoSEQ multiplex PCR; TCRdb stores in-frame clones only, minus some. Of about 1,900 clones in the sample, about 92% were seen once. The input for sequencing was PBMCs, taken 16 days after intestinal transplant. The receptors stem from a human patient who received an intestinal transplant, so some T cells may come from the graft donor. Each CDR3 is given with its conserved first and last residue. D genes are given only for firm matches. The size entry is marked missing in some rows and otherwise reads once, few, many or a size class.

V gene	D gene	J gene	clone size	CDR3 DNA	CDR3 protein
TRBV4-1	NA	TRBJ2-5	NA	TGCGCCAGCAGCCAAGATTCGCAGTTGGGGACCCAGTACTTC	CASSQDSQLGTQYF
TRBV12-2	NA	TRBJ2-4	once	TGTGCAAGTCCGGGGTGGGCCAAAAACATTCAGTACTTC	CASPGWAKNIQYF
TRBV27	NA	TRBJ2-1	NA	TGTGCCAGCAGTTTAGATGCTGCCACCCTTTACAATGAGCAGTTCTTC	CASSLDAATLYNEQFF
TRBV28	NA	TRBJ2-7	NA	TGTGCCAGCAGTTTACGAGGGCGGGCCGTGCGCGAGCAGTACTTC	CASSLRGRAVREQYF
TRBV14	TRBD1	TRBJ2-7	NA	TGTGCCAGCAGCCGGGACAGCTTATCCTACGAGCAGTACTTC	CASSRDSLSYEQYF
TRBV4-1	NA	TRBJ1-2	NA	TGCGCCAGCAGCCAAGATGACAGCCTGCTCCCCTATGGCTACACCTTC	CASSQDDSLLPYGYTF
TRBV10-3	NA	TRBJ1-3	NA	TGTGCCATCAGTCCCAGTCAGGAAAACACCATATATTTT	CAISPSQENTIYF
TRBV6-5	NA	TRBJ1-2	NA	TGTGCCAGCACCCCAGACCAGGGTTATGGCTACACCTTC	CASTPDQGYGYTF
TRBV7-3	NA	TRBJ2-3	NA	TGTGCCAGCAGCTTACGAGGGCGCACAGATACGCAGTATTTT	CASSLRGRTDTQYF
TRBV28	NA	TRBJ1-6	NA	TGTGCCAGCAGTTTATCCCGATTCAATTCACCCCTCCACTTT	CASSLSRFNSPLHF
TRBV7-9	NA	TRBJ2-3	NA	TGTGCCAGCAGCTTAGCCCCCCCGGGGTGGGGCACAGATACGCAGTATTTT	CASSLAPPGWGTDTQYF